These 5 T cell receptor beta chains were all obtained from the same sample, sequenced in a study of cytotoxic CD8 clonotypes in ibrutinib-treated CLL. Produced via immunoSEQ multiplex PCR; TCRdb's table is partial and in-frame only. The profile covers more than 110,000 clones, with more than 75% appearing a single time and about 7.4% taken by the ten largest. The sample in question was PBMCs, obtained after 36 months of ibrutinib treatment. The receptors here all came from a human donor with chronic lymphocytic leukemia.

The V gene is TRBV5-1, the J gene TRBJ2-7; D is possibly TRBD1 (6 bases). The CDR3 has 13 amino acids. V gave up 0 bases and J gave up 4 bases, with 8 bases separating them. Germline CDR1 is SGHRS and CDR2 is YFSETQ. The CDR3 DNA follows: TGCGCCAGCAGCTTGGAGGGGGTTTACGAGCAGTACTTC. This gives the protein CASSLEGVYEQYF.

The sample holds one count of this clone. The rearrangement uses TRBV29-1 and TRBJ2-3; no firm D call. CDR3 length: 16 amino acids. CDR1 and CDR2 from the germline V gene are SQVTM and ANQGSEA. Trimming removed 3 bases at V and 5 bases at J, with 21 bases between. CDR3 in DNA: TGCAGCGTTGAGTGGCAGAAGTCCCCCAACTTAGATACGCAGTATTTT. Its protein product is CSVEWQKSPNLDTQYF.

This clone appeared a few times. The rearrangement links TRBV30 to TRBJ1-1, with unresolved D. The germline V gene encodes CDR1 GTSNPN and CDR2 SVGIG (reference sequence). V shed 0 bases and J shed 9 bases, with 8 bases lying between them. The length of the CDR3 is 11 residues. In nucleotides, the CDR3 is TGTGCCTGGAGTGTCGGTTCGAAAGCTTTCTTT. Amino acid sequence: CAWSVGSKAFF.

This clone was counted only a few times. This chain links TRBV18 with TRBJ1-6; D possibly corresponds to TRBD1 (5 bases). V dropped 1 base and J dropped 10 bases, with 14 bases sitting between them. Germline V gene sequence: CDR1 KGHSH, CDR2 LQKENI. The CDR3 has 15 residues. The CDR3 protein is CASSPRPGQGSPLHF. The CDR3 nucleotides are TGTGCCAGCTCACCACGTCCAGGACAAGGGTCACCCCTCCACTTT.

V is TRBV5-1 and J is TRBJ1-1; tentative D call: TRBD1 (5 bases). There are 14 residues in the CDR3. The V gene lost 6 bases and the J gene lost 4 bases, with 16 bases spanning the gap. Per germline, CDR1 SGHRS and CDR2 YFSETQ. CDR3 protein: CASTGGALGTEAFF. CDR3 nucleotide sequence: TGCGCCAGCACCGGAGGGGCACTAGGCACTGAAGCTTTCTTT.